This passage covers 19 T cell receptor beta chains from one sample sequenced in a study of shared clonotypes between healthy human individuals. Sequenced by immunoSEQ multiplex PCR; TCRdb stores in-frame clones only, minus some. The sample contains around 2.5 million clones, more than 85% of which appear only once. Specimen: naive CD4+ T cells from PBMCs. Subset specified: CD45RA+ positively selected. The source of these receptors is a man younger than 35 in good health. Some clones in this sample may be carry-over from other donors' samples.

V and J are TRBV5-1 and TRBJ2-7, with 7 positions matching TRBD2. V lost 0 bases and J lost 4; bases outside the gene matches: 4. CDR1 and CDR2 from the germline V gene are SGHRS and YFSETQ. CDR3 length equals 14 residues. The CDR3 nucleotides are TGCGCCAGCAGCTTGGGCGGGAGTCGGTACGAGCAGTACTTC. It translates to CASSLGGSRYEQYF.

The chain has TRBV25-1 and TRBJ1-3, with no clear D. The length of the CDR3 is 16 residues. Germline lookup yields CDR1 MGHDK and CDR2 SYGVNS. Deletions cut 0 bases from V and 0 bases from J, with 9 bases between. CDR3 in amino acids: CASSEYRYSSGNTIYF. CDR3 nucleotide sequence: TGTGCCAGCAGTGAATATCGGTACAGCTCTGGAAACACCATATATTTT.

The chain joins TRBV2 to TRBJ2-3; the D gene is possibly TRBD2 (5 bases). This CDR3 is 17 amino acids long. V lost 6 bases to trimming and J lost 0 bases, with 19 bases between them. Germline V lookup: CDR1 SNHLY, CDR2 FYNNEI. The CDR3 DNA follows: TGTGCCAGCAGGGGTCTGAGAACGGGGTTTAGCACAGATACGCAGTATTTT. Translation: CASRGLRTGFSTDTQYF.

This chain connects TRBV5-6 to TRBJ2-2; 10 bases line up with TRBD2. V gave up 4 bases and J gave up 4 bases; unmatched junction bases: 10. The CDR3 has 17 amino acids. CDR1 and CDR2 from the germline V gene are SGHDT and YYEEEE. The CDR3 nucleotides are TGTGCCAGCAGCCGACCCCTAGCGGGAGTAGGCACCGGGGAGCTGTTTTTT. As protein: CASSRPLAGVGTGELFF.

To note about this clone: Other DNA sequences in this sample translate to the same CDR3. The rearrangement joins TRBV9 to TRBJ1-1, with D unclear. This CDR3 comprises 14 residues. Germline V lookup: CDR1 SGDLS, CDR2 YYNGEE. Trimming shortened V by 0 bases and J by 0 bases, and 6 bases separated the two germline ends. The CDR3 DNA is TGTGCCAGCAGCGTAGGTCAGATGAACACTGAAGCTTTCTTT. It yields the protein CASSVGQMNTEAFF. The variable domain in full, completed from reference TRBV9 and TRBJ1-1, reads DSGVTQTPKHLITATGQRVTLRCSPRSGDLSVYWYQQSLDQGLQFLIQYYNGEERAKGNILERFSAQQFPDLHSELNLSSLELGDSALYFCASSVGQMNTEAFFGQGTRLTVV.

On this clone itself: The sample holds other DNA sequences that translate to the same CDR3. J is TRBJ2-3 and V is TRBV29-1, with 7 bases identical to TRBD2. The germline V gene encodes CDR1 SQVTM and CDR2 ANQGSEA. The V and J ends lost 2 bases and 1 base, in that order; junction bases with no gene match: 3. The CDR3 consists of 14 residues. The CDR3, as DNA: TGCAGCGTTGAAAGAGGGAGGGGCACAGATACGCAGTATTTT. Amino acids: CSVERGRGTDTQYF.

The chain combines TRBV19 with TRBJ1-1, with D tentatively TRBD1 (5 bases). This CDR3 has 13 residues. Germline-derived CDR1 and CDR2 are LNHDA and SQIVND (reference sequence). Trimming shortened V by 3 bases and J by 4 bases, and 9 bases separated the two germline ends. The CDR3 loop is CASSMEGPTEAFF. Written as DNA, the CDR3 is TGTGCCAGTAGTATGGAGGGGCCCACTGAAGCTTTCTTT.

This chain connects TRBV19 to TRBJ2-2, with 7 positions matching TRBD2. CDR1 and CDR2 from the germline V gene are LNHDA and SQIVND (reference sequence). The CDR3 runs 15 residues. Losses at the gene ends were 2 bases for V and 1 base for J; bases not matched to a gene: 1. The CDR3 coding sequence is TGTGCCAGTAGTATAAGCGGGGTGAACACCGGGGAGCTGTTTTTT. Translation gives CASSISGVNTGELFF.

The chain uses TRBV7-2 and TRBJ1-3; no clear D. CDR1 and CDR2 from the germline V gene are SGHTA and FQGNSA. The CDR3 has 16 amino acids. Trimming left V 0 bases short and J 4 bases short, with 13 bases between. CDR3 amino acids: CASSLAPTGTGNTIYF. CDR3 DNA sequence: TGTGCCAGCAGCTTAGCCCCCACGGGTACCGGAAACACCATATATTTT.

The table lists this clone with a count of one. This chain connects TRBV15 to TRBJ2-5; TRBD1 might be the D (5 bases). CDR3 length equals 13 residues. Germline lookup yields CDR1 LNHNV and CDR2 YYDKDF (reference sequence). The V end lost 1 base, the J end lost 5 bases, and 8 bases lay between the germline ends. The CDR3 is CATSRVSGETQYF. CDR3 DNA sequence: TGTGCCACCAGCAGAGTATCAGGGGAGACCCAGTACTTC.

The rearrangement uses TRBV2 and TRBJ1-2; D is perhaps TRBD1 (6 bases). The V gene lost 4 bases and the J gene lost 2 bases, with 11 bases spanning the gap. Germline V gene data show CDR1 as SNHLY and CDR2 as FYNNEI. The CDR3 spans 14 residues. The DNA for the CDR3 is TGTGCCAGCAGTGGTGTCGGACAGAACTATGGCTACACCTTC. Protein product: CASSGVGQNYGYTF.

CDR3 coding DNA: TGCGCCAGCAGCCCCGGGATTCGACCCGGGACAGGGGAAGTAATAACTGAAGCTTTCTTT. It yields the protein CASSPGIRPGTGEVITEAFF. J is TRBJ1-1 and V is TRBV5-1; 10 bases are a match to TRBD1. J was trimmed by 5 bases and V by 4 bases; bases with no gene match: 23. The CDR3 sequence is 20 residues long. Germline CDR1 is SGHRS and CDR2 is YFSETQ. Full variable domain (remainder filled in from reference TRBV5-1 and TRBJ1-1): KAGVTQTPRYLIKTRGQQVTLSCSPISGHRSVSWYQQTPGQGLQFLFEYFSETQRNKGNFPGRFSGRQFSNSRSEMNVSTLELGDSALYLCASSPGIRPGTGEVITEAFFGQGTRLTVV.

This clone appeared once. The chain has TRBV19 and TRBJ1-2; TRBD1 might be the D (5 bases). Germline V gene data show CDR1 as LNHDA and CDR2 as SQIVND (reference sequence). The germline V and J ends were trimmed by 6 bases and 8 bases, with 19 bases remaining between them. The length of the CDR3 is 14 residues. CDR3 loop: CASSHQGWEGGYTF. The CDR3 DNA reads as TGTGCCAGTAGCCATCAGGGATGGGAAGGCGGCTACACCTTC.

As regards this clone: Additional DNA sequences in this sample encode the identical CDR3. The chain combines TRBV7-2 with TRBJ2-7; 11 bases are a match to TRBD2. CDR3 length: 14 residues. Germline loops: CDR1 SGHTA, CDR2 FQGNSA. V lost 5 bases, J lost 1 base, and 1 base stayed unmatched. The CDR3 DNA reads TGTGCCAGCAGCCGACTAGCGGGATCCTACGAGCAGTACTTC. Amino acids: CASSRLAGSYEQYF.

The chain recombines TRBV5-6 with TRBJ1-6; 10 bases are a match to TRBD1. Per the germline V gene, CDR1 is SGHDT and CDR2 is YYEEEE. The CDR3 length is 19 residues. The V segment lost 3 bases and the J segment 0 bases; nucleotides outside the gene matches: 9. The CDR3 nucleotides are TGTGCCAGCAGCTGGCGACAGGGGGCGATGAGCTCCTATAATTCACCCCTCCACTTT. Translation gives CASSWRQGAMSSYNSPLHF.

The chain recombines TRBV28 with TRBJ1-5, with D unclear. The germline V gene has CDR1 MDHEN and CDR2 SYDVKM. The CDR3 extends over 15 amino acids. Trimming took 7 bases from V and 2 from J, leaving 15 bases between them. The CDR3 nucleotides are TGTGCCAGCACAAGACGCCGGGAAGGCAATCAGCCCCAGCATTTT. Translating it yields CASTRRREGNQPQHF.

This chain joins TRBV5-6 and TRBJ2-3; D is possibly TRBD1 (5 bases). Trimming removed 1 base at V and 2 bases at J, with 8 bases between. This CDR3 region has 14 residues. The germline V gene has CDR1 SGHDT and CDR2 YYEEEE. The CDR3 sequence: CASSLFRATDTQYF. CDR3 nucleotides: TGTGCCAGCAGCTTGTTCAGGGCCACAGATACGCAGTATTTT.

This clone was seen just once. The chain is built from TRBV15 and TRBJ2-3; 7 bases match TRBD2. The CDR3 totals 17 residues. Losses at the gene ends were 4 bases for V and 4 bases for J; bases not matched to a gene: 14. Germline CDR1 and CDR2: LNHNV and YYDKDF (reference sequence). Written as DNA, the CDR3 is TGTGCCACCAGCATTAGCGGGCGAACCTTTTTCCCAGATACGCAGTATTTT. Protein: CATSISGRTFFPDTQYF.

This clone came up once. The chain employs TRBV7-9 and TRBJ2-2; no clear D gene. V lost 5 bases and J lost 1, with 11 bases in between. Germline V gene lookup returns CDR1 SEHNR and CDR2 FQNEAQ (reference sequence). This CDR3 region has 15 residues. The CDR3 coding sequence is TGTGCCAGCAGCCCCGCCCCCGGGAACACCGGGGAGCTGTTTTTT. It encodes CASSPAPGNTGELFF. Full variable domain (rest looked up from reference TRBV7-9 and TRBJ2-2): DTGVSQNPRHKITKRGQNVTFRCDPISEHNRLYWYRQTLGQGPEFLTYFQNEAQLEKSRLLSDRFSAERPKGSFSTLEIQRTEQGDSAMYLCASSPAPGNTGELFFGEGSRLTVL.